This entry lists 29 T cell receptor beta chains sequenced from one sample in a study of blood T cell repertoires in COVID-19. Sequencing used immunoSEQ multiplex PCR; TCRdb keeps in-frame clones, though not all of them. The sample lists roughly 200,000 clones, approximately 81% occurring once. Source material: peripheral blood. The receptors derive from an elderly woman with acute or convalescent COVID-19.

The chain is built from TRBV9 and TRBJ2-6; D remains ambiguous. The V end was cut by 0 bases, the J end by 4 bases, with 23 bases between. Germline V CDR1 and CDR2: SGDLS, YYNGEE. The CDR3 spans 20 residues. The CDR3, as DNA: TGTGCCAGCAGCGTAGCCGTTTGGGCTCGCCCGAGCTCCGGGGCCAACGTCCTGACTTTC. Its protein product is CASSVAVWARPSSGANVLTF.

The rearrangement uses TRBV27 and TRBJ2-7, with D possibly being TRBD2 (6 bases). In germline, CDR1 is MNHEY, CDR2 SMNVEV (reference sequence). Trimming cost V 6 bases and J 4 bases, with 13 bases left between them. The CDR3 extends over 13 amino acids. The CDR3 region is CASSLRERYEQYF. CDR3 in DNA: TGTGCCAGCAGCTTACGGGAGAGGTACGAGCAGTACTTC.

For this clone: Different DNA sequences within this sample yield the same CDR3. The chain carries TRBV19 and TRBJ1-2; the D gene is possibly TRBD1 (6 bases). Germline values: CDR1 LNHDA, CDR2 SQIVND (reference sequence). Trimming removed 7 bases from V and 2 bases from J, with 11 bases in between. The CDR3 extends over 13 amino acids. CDR3 region: CASTRGPNYGYTF. In nucleotides, the CDR3 is TGTGCCAGTACCAGGGGCCCAAACTATGGCTACACCTTC.

This clone was detected a few times. The rearrangement links TRBV23-1 to TRBJ2-1, with TRBD1 identical over 8 bases. TRBV23-1 falls under the ORF class, with uncertain function. V was pared by 3 bases and J by 7 bases, with 8 bases of the junction left unmatched. CDR3 size: 15 residues. CDR3 in DNA: TGCGCCAGCAGTCATTCCCAGGGGGCCAGAAATGAGCAGTTCTTC. Protein sequence: CASSHSQGARNEQFF.

The chain is built from TRBV7-9 and TRBJ1-6; D not resolved. Trimming shortened V by 3 bases and J by 10 bases, and 16 bases separated the two germline ends. The CDR3 runs to 15 residues. CDR1 is SEHNR and CDR2 is FQNEAQ in the germline V gene (reference sequence). In nucleotides, the CDR3 is TGTGCCAGCAGCTTTGGGCAAATCTCGGGGTCACCCCTCCACTTT. Its translation: CASSFGQISGSPLHF.

The gene calls are TRBV9 and TRBJ1-2; D is uncertain. The V end lost 0 bases, the J end lost 6 bases, and 18 bases lay between the germline ends. This CDR3 has 16 residues. CDR1 and CDR2 from the germline V gene are SGDLS and YYNGEE. The CDR3 sequence: CASSVGLSSGRDGYTF. The CDR3 DNA sequence: TGTGCCAGCAGCGTAGGCCTGAGTAGTGGGCGCGATGGCTACACCTTC.

This chain links TRBV19 with TRBJ2-5, with D perhaps TRBD2 (6 bases). V lost 6 bases to trimming and J lost 2 bases, with 16 bases between them. The germline V gene encodes CDR1 LNHDA and CDR2 SQIVND (reference sequence). CDR3 length: 15 residues. The CDR3 reads CASSELALGQETQYF. In DNA, the CDR3 is TGTGCCAGTAGCGAACTAGCACTGGGACAAGAGACCCAGTACTTC.

The CDR3 sequence: CARRRGARGFRTDTQYF. The CDR3 DNA reads TGTGCCAGAAGGAGGGGGGCCAGGGGGTTTCGGACAGATACGCAGTATTTT. The V call is TRBV21-1, the J call TRBJ2-3; TRBD1, the table's D call, was not compared with the DNA. TRBV21-1 is tagged as a pseudogene. The CDR3 covers 17 residues.

The chain joins TRBV5-1 to TRBJ2-3; 8 positions agree with TRBD1. V lost 1 base to trimming and J lost 0 bases; unmatched junction nucleotides: 4. The length of the CDR3 is 16 residues. Germline V CDR1 and CDR2: SGHRS, YFSETQ. This CDR3 is CASSLYGTGSTDTQYF. The CDR3 DNA reads as TGCGCCAGCAGCTTGTATGGGACAGGAAGCACAGATACGCAGTATTTT.

The genes are TRBV18 and TRBJ2-3; D unresolved. From germline, CDR1 is KGHSH and CDR2 LQKENI. V shed 0 bases and J shed 6 bases, with 10 bases lying between them. CDR3 length: 14 amino acids. The CDR3 sequence is CASSPPAVFDTQYF. The CDR3 DNA reads TGTGCCAGCTCACCACCGGCCGTTTTCGATACGCAGTATTTT.

The chain employs TRBV28 and TRBJ1-2, with D possibly TRBD1 on 5 matching bases. The germline V gene has CDR1 MDHEN and CDR2 SYDVKM. Trimming stripped 5 bases from V and 4 bases from J, with 20 bases between. The CDR3 contains 16 residues. The CDR3 region is CASSLTEQVVSYGYTF. The CDR3 coding sequence is TGTGCCAGCAGTCTGACGGAACAGGTTGTAAGCTATGGCTACACCTTC.

This clone was detected a few times. The rearrangement joins TRBV7-2 to TRBJ2-5, with 9 bases aligning to TRBD2. From germline, CDR1 is SGHTA and CDR2 FQGNSA. The length of the CDR3 is 18 residues. V dropped 4 bases and J dropped 5; count of bases not matched to a gene: 17. The CDR3, as DNA: TGTGCCAGCAGCTCCCGTTCGGCGGGAGGGCCTGGATGGGAGACCCAGTACTTC. Amino acids: CASSSRSAGGPGWETQYF.

This clone was recorded once. The chain links TRBV9 to TRBJ2-2; possible D gene TRBD2, 6 bases. Trimming removed 2 bases at V and 4 bases at J, with 6 bases between. The CDR3 contains 13 residues. Germline V gene lookup returns CDR1 SGDLS and CDR2 YYNGEE. CDR3 region: CASSVGGTGELFF. As DNA, the CDR3 is TGTGCCAGCAGCGTCGGGGGCACCGGGGAGCTGTTTTTT.

The chain has TRBV29-1 and TRBJ1-5; a weak D match, TRBD1 (5 bases). Germline V gene sequence: CDR1 SQVTM, CDR2 ANQGSEA. Trimming stripped 5 bases from V and 1 base from J, with 9 bases between. The CDR3 consists of 13 residues. In DNA form, the CDR3 reads TGCAGCGTTCGGGGGTCGAGCAATCAGCCCCAGCATTTT. It encodes CSVRGSSNQPQHF.

The chain joins TRBV11-2 to TRBJ2-2; TRBD1 is a possible D gene (6 bases). CDR1 and CDR2 from the germline V gene are SGHAT and FQNNGV. This CDR3 has 15 residues. V was clipped by 1 base and J by 4 bases, with 10 bases between them. CDR3 protein: CASSLARGGTGELFF. The CDR3 bases are TGTGCCAGCAGCTTAGCCAGGGGCGGCACCGGGGAGCTGTTTTTT.

The V call is TRBV19, the J call TRBJ1-5; D uncertain. Trimming took 5 bases from V and 4 from J, leaving 12 bases between them. This CDR3 region has 14 residues. The V gene's germline CDR1 is LNHDA and CDR2 SQIVND (reference sequence). CDR3 bases: TGTGCCAGTAGTTCGACTAAGGGTAATCAGCCCCAGCATTTT. It specifies CASSSTKGNQPQHF.

The rearrangement joins TRBV3-1 (or the pseudogene TRBV3-2) to TRBJ1-3; D is possibly TRBD1 (5 bases). This CDR3 spans 15 amino acids. The germline CDR1 and CDR2 sequences are LGHDT and YNNKEL (reference sequence). V was trimmed by 3 bases and J by 5 bases, leaving 14 bases between them. The CDR3 here is CASSQGHSARNTIYF. CDR3 DNA sequence: TGTGCCAGCAGCCAGGGGCACAGTGCGCGAAACACCATATATTTT.

This chain joins TRBV11-2 and TRBJ1-5; D unclear. With 3 bases removed from V and 6 bases from J, the gap between germline ends came to 9 bases. The CDR3 spans 13 residues. Germline V CDR1 and CDR2: SGHAT, FQNNGV. The CDR3 protein is CASSLSLAQPQHF. Here the CDR3 DNA reads TGTGCCAGCAGCTTGTCCCTGGCTCAGCCCCAGCATTTT.

The chain joins TRBV6-6 to TRBJ1-1; D uncertain. Germline V lookup: CDR1 MNHNY, CDR2 SVGAGI (reference sequence). Between the trimmed V and J ends, which lost 5 bases and 0 bases, there was a span of 10 bases. The CDR3 length is 14 residues. In DNA, the CDR3 is TGTGCCAGCAGTCACCTAAATATGAACACTGAAGCTTTCTTT. It codes for CASSHLNMNTEAFF.

This chain connects TRBV7-2 to TRBJ2-3; TRBD2 aligns across 10 bases. Per germline, CDR1 SGHTA and CDR2 FQGNSA. CDR3 size: 18 residues. The V segment lost 6 bases and the J segment 4 bases; nucleotides outside the gene matches: 16. The CDR3: CASSYRWTSGRGADTQYF. Here the CDR3 DNA reads TGTGCCAGCAGTTATAGGTGGACCAGCGGGAGGGGGGCAGATACGCAGTATTTT. Filled out from reference TRBV7-2 and TRBJ2-3, the complete variable domain reads GAGVSQSPSNKVTEKGKDVELRCDPISGHTALYWYRQSLGQGLEFLIYFQGNSAPDKSGLPSDRFSAERTGGSVSTLTIQRTQQEDSAVYLCASSYRWTSGRGADTQYFGPGTRLTVL.

This clone was counted a few times. The J gene is TRBJ2-6, the V gene TRBV18; D gene uncertain. Germline V gene data show CDR1 as KGHSH and CDR2 as LQKENI. This CDR3 has 19 residues. V lost 3 bases, J lost 0 bases, and 18 bases lay in between. CDR3 nucleotides: TGTGCCAGCTCACCGGTTCAGTTGCCCCCCAGCTCTGGGGCCAACGTCCTGACTTTC. Translating gives CASSPVQLPPSSGANVLTF.

The V and J genes are TRBV11-3 and TRBJ2-3; unclear D gene. V lost 1 base to trimming and J lost 3 bases, with 5 bases between them. CDR1 SGHNT and CDR2 YENEEA come from the germline V gene. The CDR3 covers 13 residues. This chain's CDR3 is CASSLATTDTQYF. The CDR3 DNA reads as TGTGCCAGCAGCTTAGCGACAACAGATACGCAGTATTTT.

The genes are TRBV24-1 and TRBJ1-1; 7 bases fit TRBD1. J gave up 8 bases and V 2 bases, and 1 base lay outside the gene matches. This CDR3 contains 12 residues. The germline V gene has CDR1 KGHDR and CDR2 SFDVKD. The CDR3 loop is CATSDSDREAFF. The CDR3, as DNA: TGTGCCACCAGTGATTCGGACAGGGAAGCTTTCTTT.

The chain carries TRBV7-2 and TRBJ1-4; TRBD1 might be the D (6 bases). With 5 bases removed from V and 14 bases from J, the gap between germline ends came to 15 bases. This CDR3 contains 12 residues. Germline lookup yields CDR1 SGHTA and CDR2 FQGNSA. DNA of the CDR3: TGTGCCAGCAGCCTCGGACAGTCCCCCCTGTTTTTT. Amino acids: CASSLGQSPLFF.

The chain is built from TRBV27 and TRBJ1-6; no clear D. This CDR3 is built from 15 residues. Germline V gives CDR1 MNHEY, CDR2 SMNVEV (reference sequence). The V end was cut by 4 bases, the J end by 7 bases, with 14 bases between. CDR3 sequence: CASSSASPENSPLHF. In nucleotides, the CDR3 is TGTGCCAGCAGTTCCGCTTCCCCGGAGAATTCACCCCTCCACTTT.

The V call is TRBV6-6, the J call TRBJ2-7; 7 bases align to TRBD1. The germline V gene has CDR1 MNHNY and CDR2 SVGAGI (reference sequence). The CDR3 extends over 14 amino acids. The ends lost 4 bases at V and 5 bases at J; junction bases unmatched: 8. The CDR3 loop is CASSSRQGKNEQYF. DNA for the CDR3: TGTGCCAGCAGTTCGAGACAGGGTAAAAACGAGCAGTACTTC.

The chain recombines TRBV7-2 with TRBJ2-5, with 12 bases lining up with TRBD2. Germline V lookup: CDR1 SGHTA, CDR2 FQGNSA. CDR3 length: 18 amino acids. V lost 2 bases and J lost 5; bases outside the gene matches: 12. CDR3 sequence reads: CASSLQRPSGGGSETQYF. The CDR3 DNA reads TGTGCCAGCAGCTTACAGAGGCCTAGCGGGGGGGGTTCGGAGACCCAGTACTTC.

J is TRBJ1-5 and V is TRBV15; a possible D gene is TRBD1 (5 bases). V was pared by 2 bases and J by 1 base, with 12 bases between. The V gene's germline CDR1 is LNHNV and CDR2 YYDKDF (reference sequence). This CDR3 region has 16 residues. CDR3 in amino acids: CATSRLGRGSNQPQHF. The CDR3 DNA sequence: TGTGCCACCAGCAGACTAGGAAGGGGAAGCAATCAGCCCCAGCATTTT.

This chain uses TRBV28 with TRBJ2-5, with 7 bases identical to TRBD1. The CDR3 consists of 15 residues. From germline, CDR1 is MDHEN and CDR2 SYDVKM. The junction had 9 bases not matched to a gene; V was cut back by 3 bases and J by 5 bases. The CDR3 DNA reads TGTGCCAGCAGTTTTAGGTCAGGGGGAAGGGAGACCCAGTACTTC. Translating gives CASSFRSGGRETQYF. The entire variable domain, with the rest obtained from reference TRBV28 and TRBJ2-5, is as follows: DVKVTQSSRYLVKRTGEKVFLECVQDMDHENMFWYRQDPGLGLRLIYFSYDVKMKEKGDIPEGYSVSREKKERFSLILESASTNQTSMYLCASSFRSGGRETQYFGPGTRLLVL.